Shown below are 2 T cell receptor beta chains from a single sample sequenced in a study of CD8 T cells in ankylosing spondylitis. The antigens these receptors bind are not known. Study-level results: Blood of patients with ankylosing spondylitis appeared to be characterized by a TCR beta motif of 8 or 9 highly homologous variants.

TCRdb reanalysed the 5' RACE reads using MiXCR and keeps one entry per CDR3 protein. The repertoire holds about 840,000 distinct CDR3 sequences, over 9.5% seen once, with just over 0.5% in the top ten. Sample: blood, either unsorted or a sorted T cell fraction (not recorded which). The receptors stem from a male donor with ankylosing spondylitis.

The rearrangement links TRBV29-1 to TRBJ2-5, with 11 bases that match TRBD1. The germline V gene has CDR1 SQVTM and CDR2 ANQGSEA. This CDR3 has 15 amino acids. V trimming: 4 bases; J trimming: 9 bases; junction bases outside the gene matches: 13. CDR3 residues: CSVATGQGAWGSQYF. Here the CDR3 DNA reads TGCAGCGTTGCCACCGGACAGGGGGCTTGGGGATCCCAGTACTTC.

This clonotype was observed at least ten times. This sequence joins TRBV20-1 and TRBJ1-1; D unclear. V shed 3 bases and J shed 4 bases, with 18 bases lying between them. CDR3 length equals 15 residues. Germline loops: CDR1 DFQATT, CDR2 SNEGSKA (reference sequence). The CDR3 region is CSASIRAYVRTEAFF. The CDR3 DNA follows: TGCAGTGCTAGTATTAGGGCGTACGTGCGCACTGAAGCTTTCTTT.